Each of the 22 T cell receptor beta chains below was sequenced from the same sample in a study of cytomegalovirus exposure and HLA in healthy donors. Researchers ran the PCR with 60 Vbeta and 13 Jbeta primers. The repertoire was sequenced with immunoSEQ multiplex PCR; TCRdb's copy has only in-frame clones and lacks some. Of under 200,000 clones detected, around 62% appear once; the ten largest clones hold 2.5% to 3%. The specimen was PBMCs. Receptor source: a man in his forties or fifties in good health and CMV-seronegative.

There are a few counts of this clone. The chain has TRBV2 and TRBJ2-5; TRBD2 aligns across 13 bases. The trim removed 0 bases at V and 11 bases at J, leaving 9 bases unmatched. Germline loops: CDR1 SNHLY, CDR2 FYNNEI. The CDR3 runs to 16 residues. Written as DNA, the CDR3 is TGTGCCAGCAGTGAAGCGGAGACTAGCGGGAGGTGGGAGCAGTACTTC. Translation: CASSEAETSGRWEQYF.

J is TRBJ2-1 and V is TRBV9, with TRBD1 identical over 10 bases. Looked up from germline, CDR1 is SGDLS and CDR2 is YYNGEE. V gave up 6 bases and J gave up 4 bases; unmatched junction bases: 7. The CDR3 runs to 15 residues. CDR3: CASNTGTGVYNEQFF. The CDR3 coding sequence is TGTGCCAGCAACACCGGGACAGGGGTTTACAATGAGCAGTTCTTC.

The chain links TRBV2 to TRBJ2-5, with a tentative D call TRBD2 (6 bases). The CDR3 has 17 amino acids. Trimming shortened V by 2 bases and J by 2 bases, and 18 bases separated the two germline ends. CDR1 and CDR2 (germline): SNHLY, FYNNEI. The CDR3 loop reads CASSEIGASERQETQYF. The CDR3 nucleotides read TGTGCCAGCAGTGAAATTGGGGCTAGCGAGAGACAAGAGACCCAGTACTTC.

The V call is TRBV23-1, the J call TRBJ2-1; perhaps TRBD1 as D (6 bases). TRBV23-1 is flagged as an ORF with uncertain function. V was shortened by 7 bases and J by 3 bases, with 16 bases between the two germline ends. The CDR3 is 15 amino acids. The DNA for the CDR3 is TGCGCCAGCACTTCCTACAGGGACCTCTACAATGAGCAGTTCTTC. Its translation is CASTSYRDLYNEQFF.

This clone came up once. This chain joins TRBV4-1 and TRBJ2-7; the D gene is possibly TRBD2 (5 bases). The CDR3 spans 14 residues. Trimming removed 0 bases at V and 1 base at J, with 7 bases between. CDR1 is MGHRA, CDR2 YSYEKL, per germline. CDR3 region: CASSQDGESYEQYF. The CDR3 nucleotides are TGCGCCAGCAGCCAAGACGGGGAATCCTACGAGCAGTACTTC.

This clone showed up just a few times. V and J are TRBV4-1 and TRBJ2-6, with 11 bases matching TRBD1. The CDR3 is 18 residues long. The V segment lost 0 bases and the J segment 2 bases; nucleotides outside the gene matches: 3. Germline values: CDR1 MGHRA, CDR2 YSYEKL. The CDR3 loop reads CASSQEGTGGTGANVLTF. CDR3 nucleotide sequence: TGCGCCAGCAGCCAAGAAGGGACAGGGGGGACTGGGGCCAACGTCCTGACTTTC.

V usage is TRBV18 and J usage is TRBJ2-1; 9 bases match TRBD2. Trimming took 5 bases from V and 7 from J; bases not matched to a gene: 3. This CDR3 region has 13 residues. Germline loops: CDR1 KGHSH, CDR2 LQKENI. CDR3 in amino acids: CASSWSGRNEQFF. Here the CDR3 DNA reads TGTGCCAGCTCATGGAGCGGGAGGAATGAGCAGTTCTTC.

The J gene is TRBJ2-1, the V gene TRBV6-5; perhaps TRBD2 as D (5 bases). The CDR3 contains 14 residues. Germline CDR1 is MNHEY and CDR2 is SVGAGI. Trimming left V 8 bases short and J 4 bases short, with 15 bases between. The CDR3 DNA reads TGTGCCAGCGGAATAAGCGGAGTTTACAATGAGCAGTTCTTC. Translation: CASGISGVYNEQFF.

This clone was seen only a few times. This sequence joins TRBV4-3 and TRBJ2-1, with a tentative D call TRBD1 (6 bases). V lost 0 bases and J 3 bases, leaving 18 bases between the germline ends. CDR3 length: 18 amino acids. Germline V gene sequence: CDR1 LGHNA, CDR2 YSLEER. The CDR3 DNA is TGCGCCAGCAGCCAAGATTCCCAAGGGCAGGGGTTCTACAATGAGCAGTTCTTC. Protein sequence: CASSQDSQGQGFYNEQFF.

The genes are TRBV18 and TRBJ2-3; D may be TRBD1 (5 bases). Germline V CDR1 and CDR2: KGHSH, LQKENI. The CDR3 covers 15 residues. Trimming removed 5 bases from V and 1 base from J, with 13 bases in between. CDR3 sequence reads: CASSSRQSGTDTQYF. CDR3 nucleotides: TGTGCCAGCTCAAGTAGACAGTCTGGCACAGATACGCAGTATTTT. Drawing the rest from reference TRBV18 and TRBJ2-3, the complete variable domain is NAGVMQNPRHLVRRRGQEARLRCSPMKGHSHVYWYRQLPEEGLKFMVYLQKENIIDESGMPKERFSAEFPKEGPSILRIQQVVRGDSAAYFCASSSRQSGTDTQYFGPGTRLTVL.

This clone was counted a few times. The chain uses TRBV5-1 and TRBJ2-3; 11 bases agree with TRBD1. Trimming cost V 0 bases and J 3 bases; bases outside gene matches: 3. Germline CDR1 is SGHRS and CDR2 is YFSETQ. The CDR3 consists of 16 residues. DNA for the CDR3: TGCGCCAGCAGCTTGGACGGGACAGGGGGTACAGATACGCAGTATTTT. Its protein product is CASSLDGTGGTDTQYF.

V usage is TRBV5-1 and J usage is TRBJ2-2, with 7 positions matching TRBD2. Germline V lookup: CDR1 SGHRS, CDR2 YFSETQ. CDR3 length: 15 residues. With V trimmed by 7 bases and J by 1 base, 7 bases remained unmatched. The CDR3 region has the DNA TGCGCCAGCGGCCCGGGACTAAAGAACACCGGGGAGCTGTTTTTT. This translates into CASGPGLKNTGELFF.

The chain couples TRBV11-2 to TRBJ2-5; D is uncertain. This CDR3 is 11 amino acids long. V was clipped by 3 bases and J by 7 bases, with 6 bases between them. Germline V gives CDR1 SGHAT, CDR2 FQNNGV. CDR3 DNA sequence: TGTGCCAGCAGCTTTCTACGGACCCAGTACTTC. It codes for CASSFLRTQYF.

CDR3 protein: CASTRVGANYGYTF. In DNA, the CDR3 is TGTGCCAGCACCCGTGTTGGGGCAAACTATGGCTACACCTTC. This chain links TRBV2 with TRBJ1-2; tentatively, D is TRBD1 (5 bases). From germline, CDR1 is SNHLY and CDR2 FYNNEI. The CDR3 loop spans 14 amino acids. Trimming pared 7 bases from V and 2 bases from J, leaving 14 bases between.

This clone was picked up one time. For the CDR3, the DNA is TGTGCCAGCACCCACGGACAGGTTACCTACAATGAGCAGTTCTTC. It is translated as CASTHGQVTYNEQFF. The rearrangement joins TRBV6-5 to TRBJ2-1; 7 nucleotides line up with TRBD1. Germline V CDR1 and CDR2: MNHEY, SVGAGI. The CDR3 is made up of 15 amino acids. J lost 2 bases, V lost 7 bases, and 8 bases had no gene match.

V gene TRBV6-5 combines with J gene TRBJ2-7; D may be TRBD1 (5 bases). Trimming shortened V by 10 bases and J by 4 bases, and 11 bases separated the two germline ends. The CDR3 consists of 11 residues. Germline CDR1 and CDR2: MNHEY and SVGAGI. The CDR3 sequence is CATKGIYEQYF. The CDR3 bases are TGTGCCACAAAGGGGATTTACGAGCAGTACTTC.

CDR3 nucleotide sequence: TGTGCCAGCAGTCCCGCGGGCTCTGGAAACACCATATATTTT. Its protein is CASSPAGSGNTIYF. J is TRBJ1-3 and V is TRBV6-5; D not certain. Per the germline V gene, CDR1 is MNHEY and CDR2 is SVGAGI. The CDR3 loop spans 14 amino acids. Trimming removed 5 bases from V and 0 bases from J, with 8 bases in between.

The chain is built from TRBV19 and TRBJ2-7, with D possibly TRBD1 on 5 matching bases. This CDR3 spans 13 amino acids. V lost 5 bases and J 4 bases, leaving 12 bases between the germline ends. The germline CDR1 and CDR2 sequences are LNHDA and SQIVND (reference sequence). CDR3 sequence reads: CASSPTEYYEQYF. Written as DNA, the CDR3 is TGTGCCAGTAGTCCGACAGAATATTACGAGCAGTACTTC.

The chain is built from TRBV6-1 and TRBJ2-1; the D is unclear. The V end was cut by 1 base, the J end by 0 bases, with 10 bases between. Germline values: CDR1 MNHNS, CDR2 SASEGT. This CDR3 region has 16 residues. CDR3 region: CASSEVRSRSYNEQFF. The CDR3 coding sequence is TGTGCCAGCAGTGAAGTGAGGAGTCGCTCCTACAATGAGCAGTTCTTC.

This clone was counted between two and nine times. This sequence joins TRBV6-5 and TRBJ2-1, with TRBD2 identical over 7 bases. Germline V gene sequence: CDR1 MNHEY, CDR2 SVGAGI. Trimming took 2 bases from V and 5 from J; bases not matched to a gene: 9. There are 16 residues in the CDR3. CDR3 DNA: TGTGCCAGCAGTTACCTGAGCCTGGGGGGGAACAATGAGCAGTTCTTC. It translates to CASSYLSLGGNNEQFF.

For the CDR3, the DNA is TGCGCCAGCAGCAAGACAGTTTCCTACAATGAGCAGTTCTTC. Translation gives CASSKTVSYNEQFF. This chain joins TRBV4-1 and TRBJ2-1, with D possibly being TRBD1 (5 bases). This CDR3 contains 14 residues. V lost 5 bases and J 1 base, leaving 9 bases between the germline ends. The germline V gene encodes CDR1 MGHRA and CDR2 YSYEKL.

This clone has only a few counts. The rearrangement links TRBV6-1 to TRBJ2-5; 11 bases agree with TRBD1. CDR1 is MNHNS and CDR2 is SASEGT in the germline V gene. This CDR3 is 15 amino acids long. Trimming took 5 bases from V and 5 from J; bases not matched to a gene: 7. CDR3 region: CASSKDRGRVETQYF. For the CDR3, the DNA is TGTGCCAGCAGTAAGGACAGGGGGCGCGTGGAGACCCAGTACTTC.